A single T cell receptor (beta chain) is shown here with its context. The data stem from a study of T cell repertoires in cytomegalovirus infection. Background on the study: Public TCR beta signatures indicated both CMV infection and matching HLA type.

From the reads, TCRdb called clonotypes with MiXCR, one entry per CDR3 protein. The sample lists some 700,000 distinct CDR3 sequences, 35% to 45% occurring once. This clonotype was obtained from a human donor in good health (CMV status not recorded). Some clones in this sample may be carry-over from other donors' samples. The specimen was PBMCs.

This CDR3 reads CASSYTPPGHSDTQYF. The DNA for the CDR3 is TGTGCCAGCAGCTATACTCCCCCGGGACATTCAGATACGCAGTATTTT. This chain joins TRBV28 and TRBJ2-3, with D tentatively TRBD1 (6 bases). The V end lost 6 bases, the J end lost 4 bases, and 20 bases lay between the germline ends. The CDR3 totals 16 residues. Germline CDR1 is MDHEN and CDR2 is SYDVKM.